This passage covers 18 T cell receptor beta chains from one sample sequenced in a study of response to subunit inactivated influenza vaccine. TCRdb fed the RT-PCR reads into MiXCR, producing one record per CDR3 protein. Among approximately 170,000 distinct CDR3 sequences listed, over 13% were seen once. Source: CD8+ T cells sorted from PBMCs, taken 4 to 6 days after vaccination. These receptors were taken from a man aged 50-59 years who received an inactivated influenza vaccine.

This clonotype was seen more than once but under ten times. The V call is TRBV20-1, the J call TRBJ2-6, with 10 nucleotides matching TRBD1. The CDR3 runs to 18 residues. Germline V gene lookup returns CDR1 DFQATT and CDR2 SNEGSKA (reference sequence). V lost 1 base, J lost 1 base, and 7 bases stayed unmatched. The CDR3 DNA reads TGCAGTGCTAGAGGCCTGACGGGACAGGGGTCTGGGGCCAACGTCCTGACTTTC. Encoded protein: CSARGLTGQGSGANVLTF.

This clonotype was detected many times. The J gene is TRBJ2-7, the V gene TRBV6-2 or TRBV6-3; 14 bases fit TRBD2. Germline CDR1 MNHEY, CDR2 SVGEGT. The CDR3 sequence is 16 residues long. Losses at the gene ends were 4 bases for V and 0 bases for J; bases not matched to a gene: 2. The CDR3 DNA follows: TGTGCCAGCAGTTTGACTAGCGGGAGGGCCTCCTACGAGCAGTACTTC. Translation gives CASSLTSGRASYEQYF.

The J gene is TRBJ2-1, the V gene TRBV20-1; TRBD2 matches at 8 bases. This CDR3 has 15 amino acids. With 2 bases clipped from V and 9 bases from J, the junction kept 12 bases outside the gene matches. Germline V CDR1 and CDR2: DFQATT, SNEGSKA (reference sequence). CDR3 coding DNA: TGCAGTGCTAGATACGGCCCGGGACTAGTAAGTGAGCAGTTCTTC. Translated, it gives CSARYGPGLVSEQFF.

This clonotype was recorded at least ten times. This chain uses TRBV4-1 with TRBJ2-1, with a possible D match to TRBD2 (7 bases). Trimming cost V 0 bases and J 7 bases, with 10 bases left between them. Germline V gene lookup returns CDR1 MGHRA and CDR2 YSYEKL. This CDR3 contains 14 residues. The CDR3 DNA reads as TGCGCCAGCAGCCAAGATCGGGGGGCGAATGAGCAGTTCTTC. Its translation: CASSQDRGANEQFF.

The V gene is TRBV12-3 or TRBV12-4, the J gene TRBJ2-3; D is uncertain. V lost 3 bases and J 7 bases, leaving 5 bases between the germline ends. The CDR3 covers 11 residues. CDR3 nucleotide sequence: TGTGCCAGCAGTTTGCGTCATACGCAGTATTTT. Protein: CASSLRHTQYF.

This clonotype was found many times. This chain connects TRBV12-3 or TRBV12-4 to TRBJ2-3; D may be TRBD2 (5 bases). Trimming left V 6 bases short and J 5 bases short, with 18 bases between. The CDR3 consists of 15 residues. For the CDR3, the DNA is TGTGCCAGCAGGGATCAGGAGGCGGCGGGAGATACGCAGTATTTT. This codes for CASRDQEAAGDTQYF.

This clonotype was detected only a few times. The V call is TRBV20-1, the J call TRBJ2-1; 7 nucleotides agree with TRBD2. The length of the CDR3 is 19 residues. Unmatched junction bases numbered 17, after V lost 1 base and J lost 2 bases. Germline V lookup: CDR1 DFQATT, CDR2 SNEGSKA (reference sequence). As DNA, the CDR3 is TGCAGTGCTAGAGTAGGTACCGTCCCAGCGGGAACCACCTACAATGAGCAGTTCTTC. This translates into CSARVGTVPAGTTYNEQFF.

The chain has TRBV10-2 and TRBJ1-4; no reliable D call. The CDR3 is 14 residues long. Trimming pared 3 bases from V and 8 bases from J, leaving 13 bases between. The V gene's germline CDR1 is WSHSY and CDR2 SAAADI. The CDR3 nucleotides are TGCGCCAGCAGTGATGAGACTCGAGACGAAAAACTGTTTTTT. The encoded protein is CASSDETRDEKLFF.

The chain has TRBV7-8 and TRBJ1-1, with D unclear. Trimming took 2 bases from V and 0 from J, leaving 10 bases between them. The V gene's germline CDR1 is SGHVS and CDR2 FQNEAQ. This CDR3 region has 15 residues. The CDR3 DNA follows: TGTGCCAGCAGCTTAAGTCCTCTGGTGAACACTGAAGCTTTCTTT. It specifies CASSLSPLVNTEAFF.

In its sample, this clonotype was seen a few times. The rearrangement uses TRBV29-1 and TRBJ2-2; 16 positions match TRBD2. The V segment lost 2 bases and the J segment 6 bases; nucleotides outside the gene matches: 6. Germline loops: CDR1 SQVTM, CDR2 ANQGSEA. The CDR3 covers 17 residues. In DNA, the CDR3 is TGCAGCGTTGAATCCCCGGGACTAGCGGGAGGGTCCGGGGAGCTGTTTTTT. Its translation is CSVESPGLAGGSGELFF.

This clonotype has a handful of counts. V and J are TRBV6-5 and TRBJ1-1; TRBD1 is a possible D gene (5 bases). Germline V gene data show CDR1 as MNHEY and CDR2 as SVGAGI. V was clipped by 2 bases and J by 11 bases, with 15 bases between them. The CDR3 runs to 13 residues. In DNA form, the CDR3 reads TGTGCCAGCAGTTACGGGCAGGGCCCAGAGGCTTTCTTT. Its translation is CASSYGQGPEAFF.

There are many counts of this clonotype. The chain is built from TRBV12-3 or TRBV12-4 and TRBJ2-3; the match to TRBD2 covers 10 bases. V lost 3 bases and J lost 2; bases outside the gene matches: 2. The CDR3 loop spans 15 amino acids. This chain's CDR3 is CASSFSGGLTDTQYF. CDR3 DNA: TGTGCCAGCAGTTTTAGCGGGGGGCTCACAGATACGCAGTATTTT.

The chain joins TRBV7-9 to TRBJ2-3; TRBD1 matches at 8 bases. From germline, CDR1 is SEHNR and CDR2 FQNEAQ (reference sequence). V shed 5 bases, J shed 2 bases, and the junction held 9 bases outside the gene matches. This CDR3 region has 16 residues. CDR3 sequence reads: CASSPRTGYATDTQYF. The CDR3 DNA reads TGTGCCAGCAGCCCCAGGACAGGGTATGCCACAGATACGCAGTATTTT.

This clonotype occurred a few times. V is TRBV9 and J is TRBJ2-1, with 10 nucleotides matching TRBD2. Germline V CDR1 and CDR2: SGDLS, YYNGEE. Trimming cost V 2 bases and J 0 bases; bases outside gene matches: 2. This CDR3 comprises 16 residues. CDR3 bases: TGTGCCAGCAGCGTTAGCGGGAGGTTCTCCTACAATGAGCAGTTCTTC. Translated, it gives CASSVSGRFSYNEQFF.

The V gene is TRBV29-1, the J gene TRBJ2-7; 8 nucleotides match TRBD1. CDR1 and CDR2 (germline): SQVTM, ANQGSEA. V dropped 5 bases and J dropped 2; count of bases not matched to a gene: 5. The CDR3 is 13 amino acids. The CDR3 spells CSVFGQGTYEQYF. CDR3 in DNA: TGCAGCGTTTTTGGACAGGGCACCTACGAGCAGTACTTC.

This clonotype was seen more than once but under ten times. DNA for the CDR3: TGTGCCAGCAGCTCATTCGCGGTCGAGCAGTACTTC. Its protein is CASSSFAVEQYF. This sequence joins TRBV7-9 and TRBJ2-7; D call uncertain. The length of the CDR3 is 12 residues. Deletions cut 4 bases from V and 6 bases from J, with 10 bases between. Germline-derived CDR1 and CDR2 are SEHNR and FQNEAQ (reference sequence).

Only a few counts were recorded for this clonotype. This chain connects TRBV10-3 to TRBJ2-3; 10 positions agree with TRBD2. The junction had 3 bases not matched to a gene; V was cut back by 4 bases and J by 2 bases. Germline CDR1 is ENHRY and CDR2 is SYGVKD. This CDR3 has 15 amino acids. The CDR3 loop reads CAISGTSGITDTQYF. CDR3 in DNA: TGTGCCATCAGTGGGACTAGCGGAATCACAGATACGCAGTATTTT.

This clonotype came up a few times. The CDR3 region is CAIRGGSSYNEQFF. In DNA, the CDR3 is TGTGCCATCAGAGGGGGGAGCTCCTACAATGAGCAGTTCTTC. This chain uses TRBV10-3 with TRBJ2-1, with D perhaps assigned TRBD1 or TRBD2 (6 bases each). There are 14 residues in the CDR3. V was pared by 6 bases and J by 0 bases, with 9 bases between. Looked up from germline, CDR1 is ENHRY and CDR2 is SYGVKD.